This T cell receptor (beta chain) stems from a study of blood T cell repertoires in COVID-19. Study overall: Samples of COVID-19 (acute and convalescent) were obtained from the United States, Italy and Spain. T cells, B-cell-depleted T cells, or PBMCs provided the cDNA or gDNA that served as material.

Original data processing: Amplifying reference gene primers gave estimates of nucleated cell counts. Profiling relied on immunoSEQ multiplex PCR, and the TCRdb table lists in-frame clones only, not all of them. The D gene and trimming were derived from the DNA, and the V and J assignments and clone size from that table. The sample lists about 100,000 clones, 60% to 85% occurring once. Between the trimmed V and J ends, which lost 5 bases and 7 bases, there was a span of 15 bases. The CDR3 contains 13 residues. The germline V gene has CDR1 MNHEY and CDR2 SMNVEV (reference sequence). The chain recombines TRBV27 with TRBJ2-7; the D gene is possibly TRBD1 (6 bases). The receptor comes from a woman aged 80 or over with active or convalescent COVID-19. Sequencing input: peripheral blood. The CDR3, as DNA: TGTGCCAGCAGTCCATGGGGGACAAAAGAGCAGTACTTC. This sequence encodes CASSPWGTKEQYF.